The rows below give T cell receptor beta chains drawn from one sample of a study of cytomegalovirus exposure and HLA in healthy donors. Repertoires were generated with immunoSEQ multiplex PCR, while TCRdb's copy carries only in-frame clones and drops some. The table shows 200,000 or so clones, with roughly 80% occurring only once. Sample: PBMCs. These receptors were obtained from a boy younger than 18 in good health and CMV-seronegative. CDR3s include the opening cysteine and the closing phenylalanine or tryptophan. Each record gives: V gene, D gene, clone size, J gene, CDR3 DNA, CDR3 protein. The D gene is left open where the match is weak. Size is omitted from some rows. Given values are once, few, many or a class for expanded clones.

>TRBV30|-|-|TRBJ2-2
TGTGCCTGGAGTAAGTTACAGGGCGCCGGGGAGCTGTTTTTT
CAWSKLQGAGELFF
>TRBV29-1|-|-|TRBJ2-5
TGCAGCGTTGAGCCGGGGGAGACCCAGTACTTC
CSVEPGETQYF
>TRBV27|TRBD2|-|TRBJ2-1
TGTGCCAGCAAGTCCAGCGGGGGGGCATATGAGCAGTTCTTC
CASKSSGGAYEQFF
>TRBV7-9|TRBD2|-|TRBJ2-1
TGTGCCAGCAGCTTAGCGGGACTAGCGGGGGCCTCCTACAATGAGCAGTTCTTC
CASSLAGLAGASYNEQFF
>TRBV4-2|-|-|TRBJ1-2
TGTGCCAGCAGCTTACAGGGCTATCAGTATGGCTACACCTTC
CASSLQGYQYGYTF
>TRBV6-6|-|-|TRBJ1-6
TGTGCCAGCGCCCCACCGGGACAAGATAATTCACCCCTCCACTTT
CASAPPGQDNSPLHF
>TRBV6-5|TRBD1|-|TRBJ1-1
TGTGCCAGCGCCGGACAGGACCTTGAAGCTTTCTTT
CASAGQDLEAFF
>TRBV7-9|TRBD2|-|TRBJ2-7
TGTGCCAGCAGCTTAGATCGCGGGTTGCGGGGGACCTACGAGCAGTACTTC
CASSLDRGLRGTYEQYF
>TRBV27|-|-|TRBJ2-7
TGTGCCAGCAGTTTATACCGGGACAATCGCTGCGAGCAGTACTTC
CASSLYRDNRCEQYF
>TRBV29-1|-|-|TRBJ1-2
TGCAGCGTTGCATGGTGGCGGGGGCGCGTTCCTAACTATGGCTACACCTTC
CSVAWWRGRVPNYGYTF
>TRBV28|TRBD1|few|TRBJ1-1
TGTGCCAGCAGTTTAGATACGTGGGGACAGGACAATGAAGCTTTCTTT
CASSLDTWGQDNEAFF
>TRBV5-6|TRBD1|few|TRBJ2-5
TGTGCCAGCAGCGATGGACAGGGGGAGACCCAGTACTTC
CASSDGQGETQYF
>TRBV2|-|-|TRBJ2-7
TGTGCCAGCAGACAGGGAAGCGAGCAGTACTTC
CASRQGSEQYF
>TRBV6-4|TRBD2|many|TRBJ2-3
TGTGCCAGCAGTGACGGGACTAGCGGCACAGATACGCAGTATTTT
CASSDGTSGTDTQYF
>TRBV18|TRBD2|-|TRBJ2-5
TGTGCCAGCTCAGGGACTAGCGGGCCCCCCCAAGAGACCCAGTACTTC
CASSGTSGPPQETQYF
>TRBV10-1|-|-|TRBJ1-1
TGCGCCAGCTCCGGCGGGGAGGGCACTGAAGCTTTCTTT
CASSGGEGTEAFF
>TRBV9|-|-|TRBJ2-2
TGTGCCAGCAGCGTGGTATCGGGGGCCGGGGAGCTGTTTTTT
CASSVVSGAGELFF
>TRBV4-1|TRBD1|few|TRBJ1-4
TGCGCCAGCAGCCAGGACAGGGGAGCCCTATTTGGTGAAAAACTGTTTTTT
CASSQDRGALFGEKLFF
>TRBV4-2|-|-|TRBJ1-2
TGTGCCAGCAGCCAAGCAGGTCCAGCCAAAAGCTATGGCTACACCTTC
CASSQAGPAKSYGYTF
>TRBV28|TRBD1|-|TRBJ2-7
TGTGCCAGCAGCGGACAGGCAACCTACGAGCAGTACTTC
CASSGQATYEQYF
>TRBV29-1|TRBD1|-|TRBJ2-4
TGCAGCGTCCTAACTAACAGGGGGTTGAACATTCAGTACTTC
CSVLTNRGLNIQYF
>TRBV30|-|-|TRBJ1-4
TGTGCCTGGAGTTCGGGAGAAAAACTGTTTTTT
CAWSSGEKLFF
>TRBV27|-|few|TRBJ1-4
TGTGCCAGCAAGAGACAGGTTAAAGAAAAACTGTTTTTT
CASKRQVKEKLFF
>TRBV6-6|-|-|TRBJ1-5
TGTGCCAGTATCGACAGGACCGATCAGCCCCAGCATTTT
CASIDRTDQPQHF
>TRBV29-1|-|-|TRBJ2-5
TGCAGCGGCAAAACAGGGATGGAGACCCAGTACTTC
CSGKTGMETQYF
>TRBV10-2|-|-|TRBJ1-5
TGCGCCAGCAGTGAGAGGGGCCTCAATCAGCCCCAGCATTTT
CASSERGLNQPQHF
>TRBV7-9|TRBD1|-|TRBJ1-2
TGTGCCAGCAGCCCCCGGGACAGGGGATCTAACTATGGCTACACCTTC
CASSPRDRGSNYGYTF
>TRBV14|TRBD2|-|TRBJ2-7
TGTGCCAGCGCCCAACTCAGCGGGAGAGGGTACGAGCAGTACTTC
CASAQLSGRGYEQYF
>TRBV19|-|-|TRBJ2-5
TGTGCCAGTAGTATTGCCCCGCGAGAGACCCAGTACTTC
CASSIAPRETQYF
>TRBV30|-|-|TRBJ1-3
TGTGCCTGGCGAAGGACGGGGATGGCTGGAAACACCATATATTTT
CAWRRTGMAGNTIYF
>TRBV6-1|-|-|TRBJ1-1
TGTGCCAGCGGGAGGGACCTCGGGGCTTTCTTT
CASGRDLGAFF
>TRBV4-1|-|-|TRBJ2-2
TGCGCCAGCAGCTCAGTTGTGTCCGGGGAGCTGTTTTTT
CASSSVVSGELFF
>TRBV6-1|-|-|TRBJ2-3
TGTGCCAGCAGTGAAGCGTACACAGATACGCAGTATTTT
CASSEAYTDTQYF
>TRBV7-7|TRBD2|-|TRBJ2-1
TGTGCTAGCAGCCCCACTAGCGTCTCCTACAATGAGCAGTTCTTC
CASSPTSVSYNEQFF
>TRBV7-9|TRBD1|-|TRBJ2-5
TGTGCCAGCAGGTTCCGCCAGGGGGTCTTAGAGACCCAGTACTTC
CASRFRQGVLETQYF
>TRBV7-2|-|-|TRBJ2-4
TGTGCCAGCAGCTCCTCATCATTGGGAGCAAAAAACATTCAGTACTTC
CASSSSSLGAKNIQYF
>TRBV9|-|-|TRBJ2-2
TGTGCCAGCAGCGTAGCTTCGGGAACCGGGGAGCTGTTTTTT
CASSVASGTGELFF
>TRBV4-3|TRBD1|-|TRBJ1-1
TGCGCCAGCAGCCTGTCCGGGACAGCTGCGAGTGAAGCTTTCTTT
CASSLSGTAASEAFF
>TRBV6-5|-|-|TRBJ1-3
TGTGCCAGCGGGACACGACGCTCTGGAAACACTATATATTTT
CASGTRRSGNTIYF
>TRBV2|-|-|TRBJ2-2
TGTGCCAGCAGGGGTGACAGCAACGCGAACACCGGGGAGCTGTTTTTT
CASRGDSNANTGELFF
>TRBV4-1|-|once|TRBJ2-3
TGCGCCAGCAGCCAAGGAGGTTTTGATACGCAGTATTTT
CASSQGGFDTQYF
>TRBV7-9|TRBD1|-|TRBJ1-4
TGTGCCAGCAGCCCCTCCGGGCGGACAGGGGGTAACAATGAAAAACTGTTTTTT
CASSPSGRTGGNNEKLFF
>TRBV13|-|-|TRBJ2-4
TGTGCCAGCAGCTTAGACAGGGACGAAAACATTCAGTACTTC
CASSLDRDENIQYF
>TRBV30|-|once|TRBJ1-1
TGTGCCTCAAAACAGGGTTATGGGTACACTGAAGCTTTCTTT
CASKQGYGYTEAFF
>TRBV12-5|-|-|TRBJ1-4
TGTGCTAGTGGTTTGAAAAACGGGGTCCCTAATGAAAAACTGTTTTTT
CASGLKNGVPNEKLFF